Detailed here is one TCR beta chain. Individuals drawn from 24 US areas were roughly 18 to 89 years old. Cohorts were based on clinical histories the participants reported. Before being deemed recovered, Cohort 3 donors had two negative PCRs, clearance, or symptom resolution. The sample originates from a study of blood T cell repertoires in COVID-19. Authors' analysis steps: Using reference gene primer amplification, nucleated cell counts were estimated. Method: immunoSEQ multiplex PCR; TCRdb's copy keeps in-frame clones and lacks some. V and J calls and clone size come straight from that table; D and trimming were deduced from the DNA. The data show approximately 280,000 clones, around 85% seen once. This CDR3 comprises 15 residues. The germline V gene encodes CDR1 SGHRS and CDR2 YFSETQ. The ends lost 3 bases at V and 6 bases at J; junction bases unmatched: 8.

The material sequenced was PBMCs or T cells enriched from blood (not recorded which). This chain uses TRBV5-1 with TRBJ1-4; 7 bases match TRBD1. This clonotype was obtained from a woman aged 40 to 49 who had recovered from COVID-19. CDR3 sequence reads: CASSSTGDGHEKLFF. CDR3 coding DNA: TGCGCCAGCAGCTCCACAGGGGATGGGCATGAAAAACTGTTTTTT.